This T cell receptor (beta chain) was sequenced for a study of shared clonotypes between healthy human individuals. This clone was seen a few times. This table comes from immunoSEQ multiplex PCR, and its TCRdb copy is limited to in-frame clones, with some not included. Among roughly 1,000,000 clones listed, 78% were seen once. CDR1 SGHNT and CDR2 YYREEE come from the germline V gene (reference sequence). V was clipped by 3 bases and J by 2 bases, with 12 bases between them. The length of the CDR3 is 15 residues. The sequence was collected from a man between 18 and 29 years old in good health. Some clones in this sample may be carry-over from other donors' samples. The specimen was memory CD4+ T cells from PBMCs. Noted subset: CD45RA-negative fraction. This chain connects TRBV5-4 to TRBJ2-1; D is undetermined. The CDR3 region is CASSSRIVTYNEQFF. The CDR3 coding sequence is TGTGCCAGCAGCTCCCGTATAGTCACCTACAATGAGCAGTTCTTC.